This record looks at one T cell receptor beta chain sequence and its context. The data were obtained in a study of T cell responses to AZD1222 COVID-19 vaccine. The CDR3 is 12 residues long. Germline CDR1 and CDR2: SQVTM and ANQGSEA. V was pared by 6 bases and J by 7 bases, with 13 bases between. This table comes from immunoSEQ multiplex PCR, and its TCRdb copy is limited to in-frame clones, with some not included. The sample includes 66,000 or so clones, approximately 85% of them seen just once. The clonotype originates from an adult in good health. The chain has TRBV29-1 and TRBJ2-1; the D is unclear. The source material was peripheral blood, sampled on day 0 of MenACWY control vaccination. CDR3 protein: CSVRTARNEQFF. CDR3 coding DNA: TGCAGCGTACGGACGGCGAGGAATGAGCAGTTCTTC.